The next 11 T cell receptor beta chains were all read from a single sample in a study of human T cells and chemical hapten exposure. This sample's time point: patch test 1, 2 weeks after DPC sensitization. As to treatment: therapeutic diphenylcyclopropenone sensitization with weekly scalp DPC. TCRdb ran MiXCR on the RACE reads and lists one entry per CDR3 protein. The sample has 70,000 to 75,000 distinct CDR3 sequences; about 32% are singletons. The sample consisted of whole blood, taken in connection with sensitization to the hapten diphenylcyclopropenone (DPC). These receptors all come from a man between 40 and 49 years old with alopecia areata. Some clones in this sample may be carry-over from other donors' samples.

The chain joins TRBV28 to TRBJ1-2; TRBD1 matches at 11 bases. With 5 bases clipped from V and 5 bases from J, the junction kept 7 bases outside the gene matches. Germline values: CDR1 MDHEN, CDR2 SYDVKM. CDR3 size: 15 residues. CDR3 residues: CASSKPGTGGYGYTF. The CDR3 DNA follows: TGTGCCAGCAGTAAACCCGGGACAGGGGGTTATGGCTACACCTTC.

The gene calls are TRBV20-1 and TRBJ2-2; the D is unclear. The CDR3 is 15 amino acids. Germline values: CDR1 DFQATT, CDR2 SNEGSKA (reference sequence). V gave up 1 base and J gave up 2 bases, with 11 bases separating them. CDR3 nucleotides: TGCAGTGCTAGAGGACCGTGGGATAACACCGGGGAGCTGTTTTTT. Protein: CSARGPWDNTGELFF.

This clonotype occurred a few times. V usage is TRBV6-2 or TRBV6-3 and J usage is TRBJ2-3; 7 bases match TRBD2. The CDR3 is made up of 15 amino acids. Germline V CDR1 and CDR2: MNHEY, SVGEGT. Trimming removed 0 bases from V and 0 bases from J; junction bases left unmatched: 0. The CDR3 DNA follows: TGTGCCAGCAGTTACTCTAGCGGGAGCACAGATACGCAGTATTTT. Translation: CASSYSSGSTDTQYF.

This clonotype has a handful of counts. This rearrangement joins TRBV20-1 to TRBJ2-7, with D tentatively TRBD2 (5 bases). The V and J ends lost 6 bases and 2 bases respectively, with 14 bases between them. Germline V gene lookup returns CDR1 DFQATT and CDR2 SNEGSKA (reference sequence). The CDR3 sequence is 13 residues long. The CDR3 sequence: CSAPGVGTYEQYF. CDR3 bases: TGCAGTGCACCCGGGGTGGGTACCTACGAGCAGTACTTC.

This chain connects TRBV9 to TRBJ2-5, with TRBD1 matching over 9 bases. V gave up 0 bases and J gave up 5 bases; unmatched junction bases: 8. This CDR3 is 16 amino acids long. The germline gives CDR1 SGDLS, CDR2 YYNGEE. The CDR3 sequence is CASSVDGTGIVETQYF. The CDR3 DNA reads TGTGCCAGCAGCGTAGATGGGACAGGGATAGTGGAGACCCAGTACTTC.

Only a few counts were recorded for this clonotype. In nucleotides, the CDR3 is TGTGCCAGCAGTTTAGTACGGGGGCAACGCACTGAAGCTTTCTTT. Its protein product is CASSLVRGQRTEAFF. The chain uses TRBV12-3 or TRBV12-4 and TRBJ1-1, with D possibly being TRBD1 (6 bases). This CDR3 contains 15 residues. V gave up 1 base and J gave up 4 bases, with 13 bases separating them.

This clonotype turned up a few times. This sequence joins TRBV12-3 or TRBV12-4 and TRBJ1-5; the D gene is possibly TRBD1 (5 bases). V was trimmed by 3 bases and J by 5 bases, leaving 14 bases between them. CDR3 length: 15 amino acids. CDR3 DNA: TGTGCCAGCAGTTTGTCAGCAGGGCGGGATCAGCCCCAGCATTTT. Residues: CASSLSAGRDQPQHF.

The rearrangement joins TRBV20-1 to TRBJ2-7; 12 bases are shared with TRBD2. Per germline, CDR1 DFQATT and CDR2 SNEGSKA (reference sequence). J gave up 7 bases and V 6 bases, and 10 bases lay outside the gene matches. The CDR3 sequence is 14 residues long. This CDR3 is CSAQTSGSLWEQYF. DNA for the CDR3: TGCAGTGCGCAGACTAGCGGGAGTCTTTGGGAGCAGTACTTC.

The chain uses TRBV4-1 and TRBJ2-3; D gene unclear. Germline V gives CDR1 MGHRA, CDR2 YSYEKL. V was pared by 0 bases and J by 0 bases, with 16 bases between. The CDR3 loop spans 18 amino acids. DNA of the CDR3: TGCGCCAGCAGCCAAGATGTACAGCTTATAACTAGCACAGATACGCAGTATTTT. Translating gives CASSQDVQLITSTDTQYF.

V is TRBV15 and J is TRBJ2-1; D is perhaps TRBD2 (6 bases). Germline assignment: CDR1 LNHNV and CDR2 YYDKDF (reference sequence). V shed 5 bases and J shed 2 bases, with 13 bases lying between them. The CDR3 covers 15 residues. The CDR3 sequence: CATSLSGSPYNEQFF. The CDR3 nucleotides read TGTGCCACCAGCCTTAGCGGCTCCCCCTACAATGAGCAGTTCTTC. The whole variable domain, remainder taken from reference TRBV15 and TRBJ2-1, is DAMVIQNPRYQVTQFGKPVTLSCSQTLNHNVMYWYQQKSSQAPKLLFHYYDKDFNNEADTPDNFQSRRPNTSFCFLDIRSPGLGDTAMYLCATSLSGSPYNEQFFGPGTRLTVL.

V gene TRBV10-2 combines with J gene TRBJ2-3; possibly TRBD2 for D (6 bases). CDR3 length: 15 residues. Germline V gene data show CDR1 as WSHSY and CDR2 as SAAADI. V was shortened by 6 bases and J by 0 bases, with 13 bases between the two germline ends. The CDR3 here is CASSMTSTSTDTQYF. CDR3 nucleotides: TGCGCCAGCAGCATGACTAGTACTAGCACAGATACGCAGTATTTT.